These 25 T cell receptor beta chains were sequenced from one sample in a study of cytomegalovirus exposure and HLA in healthy donors (dated by TCRdb to between 2016 and 2019). Preparation of the library involved the immunoSEQ multiplex PCR assay. For the multiplex PCR, a mixture combining 60 forward primers for TCR Vbeta segments and 13 reverse primers for TCR Jbeta segments was used. Imported from immuneACCESS, the table was reduced by TCRdb to in-frame sequences with V and J called. These copies leave out some clones; in studies compared against another copy, an unresolved V gene accounts for under half, and the cause of the remainder is not known. Counted in this sample were more than 95,000 clones; roughly 17% of them appeared once. The leading ten clones occupy approximately 2.9% of the sample. What was sequenced was PBMCs. The receptors here all came from a female donor in good health and CMV-seropositive.

This clone was seen more than once but under ten times. V gene TRBV5-4 combines with J gene TRBJ2-2; 7 bases match TRBD2. Germline CDR1 SGHNT, CDR2 YYREEE (reference sequence). This CDR3 contains 16 residues. J lost 1 base, V lost 3 bases, and 6 bases had no gene match. The CDR3 DNA follows: TGTGCCAGCAGCTCTAACGGGGGGATGAACACCGGGGAGCTGTTTTTT. This sequence encodes CASSSNGGMNTGELFF.

This clone was found a few times. V is TRBV28 and J is TRBJ1-1, with 10 nucleotides matching TRBD1. Germline V lookup: CDR1 MDHEN, CDR2 SYDVKM. The CDR3 extends over 16 amino acids. J gave up 0 bases and V 10 bases, and 11 bases lay outside the gene matches. In DNA form, the CDR3 reads TGTGCCACCCATGCGGGACAGGGGAGATTGAACACTGAAGCTTTCTTT. Its protein is CATHAGQGRLNTEAFF.

This clone was detected only a few times. The rearrangement links TRBV6-5 to TRBJ1-3; D possibly corresponds to TRBD1 (6 bases). Trimming took off 7 bases at V and 3 bases at J, with 16 bases between the two ends. The germline CDR1 and CDR2 sequences are MNHEY and SVGAGI. The CDR3 is made up of 15 amino acids. As DNA, the CDR3 is TGTGCCAGCACCGCACCCGGGACAAATGGAAACACCATATATTTT. Protein product: CASTAPGTNGNTIYF.

This clone was picked up a small number of times. The genes are TRBV29-1 and TRBJ1-2, with D perhaps TRBD1 (5 bases). The germline CDR1 and CDR2 sequences are SQVTM and ANQGSEA. Trimming removed 1 base at V and 4 bases at J, with 25 bases between. The CDR3 totals 18 residues. The CDR3 region has the DNA TGCAGCGTTGAAGTGGGTCAGGGTCAGATTGTGGGAAGCTATGGCTACACCTTC. Its translation is CSVEVGQGQIVGSYGYTF.

There are a few counts of this clone. V usage is TRBV5-1 and J usage is TRBJ1-2; D is unclear. This CDR3 is 14 amino acids long. V lost 0 bases to trimming and J lost 4 bases, with 10 bases between them. From germline, CDR1 is SGHRS and CDR2 YFSETQ. CDR3 in DNA: TGCGCCAGCAGCTTGGACAGCACCTCCTATGGCTACACCTTC. This sequence encodes CASSLDSTSYGYTF.

V gene TRBV6-5 combines with J gene TRBJ2-7, with 9 bases matching TRBD1. From germline, CDR1 is MNHEY and CDR2 SVGAGI. The CDR3 contains 15 residues. V shed 2 bases, J shed 0 bases, and the junction held 2 bases outside the gene matches. In DNA, the CDR3 is TGTGCCAGCAGTTACGCGACAGGGGGCTCCTACGAGCAGTACTTC. It specifies CASSYATGGSYEQYF.

The chain is built from TRBV28 and TRBJ2-1, with D possibly matching TRBD1 (5 bases). The CDR3 contains 14 residues. Germline values: CDR1 MDHEN, CDR2 SYDVKM. The V end lost 7 bases, the J end lost 0 bases, and 10 bases lay between the germline ends. The CDR3 DNA is TGTGCCAGCACAGGGCCTGTCTCCTACAATGAGCAGTTCTTC. It codes for CASTGPVSYNEQFF.

The table lists this clone with a few counts. This chain joins TRBV4-1 and TRBJ2-3, with 8 nucleotides matching TRBD1. The germline V gene has CDR1 MGHRA and CDR2 YSYEKL. V dropped 5 bases and J dropped 2; count of bases not matched to a gene: 6. The CDR3 is made up of 15 amino acids. Written as DNA, the CDR3 is TGCGCCAGCAGCGGTAGACAGGGGATCACAGATACGCAGTATTTT. It encodes CASSGRQGITDTQYF.

This clone was seen more than once but under ten times. The chain recombines TRBV19 with TRBJ1-3; TRBD1 agrees at 9 bases. V lost 5 bases and J lost 4; bases outside the gene matches: 3. The germline CDR1 and CDR2 sequences are LNHDA and SQIVND (reference sequence). The CDR3 spans 14 residues. DNA of the CDR3: TGTGCCAGTAGTGGGACAGGGTTCGGAAACACCATATATTTT. This translates into CASSGTGFGNTIYF.

The chain is built from TRBV5-1 and TRBJ2-5, with 7 bases that match TRBD1. Germline-derived CDR1 and CDR2 are SGHRS and YFSETQ. V gave up 7 bases and J gave up 5 bases; unmatched junction bases: 11. This CDR3 has 14 residues. The CDR3 loop reads CASGETGFGETQYF. As DNA, the CDR3 is TGCGCCAGCGGAGAGACAGGGTTTGGTGAGACCCAGTACTTC.

The rearrangement links TRBV4-2 to TRBJ2-1, with a tentative D call TRBD2 (6 bases). V was cut by 5 bases and J by 9 bases, with 20 bases left in between. CDR1 LGHNA and CDR2 YNFKEQ come from the germline V gene. The CDR3 is 15 residues long. The CDR3 is CASSDRDSVRSEQFF. CDR3 bases: TGTGCCAGCAGCGACCGGGACTCGGTCAGATCTGAGCAGTTCTTC.

The sample holds a few counts of this clone. The V gene is TRBV6-4, the J gene TRBJ2-7, with a weak D call TRBD1 (6 bases). In germline, CDR1 is MRHNA, CDR2 SNTAGT. The CDR3 spans 14 residues. V shed 6 bases and J shed 2 bases, with 14 bases lying between them. The CDR3 loop is CASRSGQPTYEQYF. The CDR3 region has the DNA TGTGCCAGCAGGTCTGGACAGCCAACCTACGAGCAGTACTTC.

A few counts support this clone. V gene TRBV6-5 combines with J gene TRBJ1-2, with TRBD1 identical over 7 bases. Losses at the gene ends were 2 bases for V and 2 bases for J; bases not matched to a gene: 5. In germline, CDR1 is MNHEY, CDR2 SVGAGI. CDR3 length: 15 residues. This CDR3 reads CASSYRGQTNYGYTF. The CDR3 DNA sequence: TGTGCCAGCAGTTACCGGGGACAGACAAACTATGGCTACACCTTC.

A few counts support this clone. The chain has TRBV20-1 and TRBJ2-7; tentatively, D is TRBD1 (6 bases). This CDR3 has 11 residues. V lost 6 bases and J lost 3, with 9 bases in between. The germline V gene has CDR1 DFQATT and CDR2 SNEGSKA (reference sequence). The CDR3: CSAKQGYEQYF. CDR3 in DNA: TGCAGTGCAAAACAGGGCTACGAGCAGTACTTC.

This clone was found once. J is TRBJ2-1 and V is TRBV11-3; D might be TRBD2 (6 bases). Trimming took 1 base from V and 6 from J, leaving 22 bases between them. The CDR3 totals 18 residues. Germline loops: CDR1 SGHNT, CDR2 YENEEA. CDR3 sequence (DNA): TGTGCCAGCAGCTTAGGGTCCGATCAGGACGGCGGGGCCAATGAGCAGTTCTTC. This translates into CASSLGSDQDGGANEQFF. The full variable domain, its missing parts supplied by reference TRBV11-3 and TRBJ2-1, is EAGVVQSPRYKIIEKKQPVAFWCNPISGHNTLYWYLQNLGQGPELLIRYENEEAVDDSQLPKDRFSAERLKGVDSTLKIQPAELGDSAVYLCASSLGSDQDGGANEQFFGPGTRLTVL.

This clone has a handful of counts. This chain links TRBV7-9 with TRBJ2-3; D might be TRBD2 (6 bases). The CDR3 totals 16 residues. Trimming cost V 5 bases and J 5 bases, with 20 bases left between them. Germline V gene lookup returns CDR1 SEHNR and CDR2 FQNEAQ (reference sequence). The CDR3 DNA is TGTGCCAGCAGCCCCCTTGCCCTAGGACTACTAGATACGCAGTATTTT. Translation: CASSPLALGLLDTQYF.

The chain has TRBV5-1 and TRBJ1-1; no clear D. The germline V and J ends were trimmed by 2 bases and 1 base, with 9 bases remaining between them. CDR3 length equals 14 residues. The V gene's germline CDR1 is SGHRS and CDR2 YFSETQ. DNA of the CDR3: TGCGCCAGCAGCTTTTTAGAGGGGAACACTGAAGCTTTCTTT. Amino acids: CASSFLEGNTEAFF. Full variable domain (remainder filled in from reference TRBV5-1 and TRBJ1-1): KAGVTQTPRYLIKTRGQQVTLSCSPISGHRSVSWYQQTPGQGLQFLFEYFSETQRNKGNFPGRFSGRQFSNSRSEMNVSTLELGDSALYLCASSFLEGNTEAFFGQGTRLTVV.

This chain links TRBV30 with TRBJ1-3, with D unclear. Germline loops: CDR1 GTSNPN, CDR2 SVGIG (reference sequence). The CDR3 covers 12 residues. V lost 3 bases, J lost 4 bases, and 7 bases lay in between. CDR3 residues: CAWSSGGNTIYF. CDR3 bases: TGTGCCTGGAGCTCAGGAGGAAACACCATATATTTT.

CDR3: CASSLPGTYNEQFF. CDR3 sequence (DNA): TGTGCCAGTAGTTTACCGGGAACCTACAATGAGCAGTTCTTC. The chain combines TRBV19 with TRBJ2-1, with a weak D call TRBD2 (5 bases). Trimming removed 5 bases from V and 2 bases from J, with 10 bases in between. In germline, CDR1 is LNHDA, CDR2 SQIVND (reference sequence). This CDR3 has 14 residues.

The V and J genes are TRBV7-3 and TRBJ1-1; no firm D call. Deletions cut 5 bases from V and 2 bases from J, with 9 bases between. CDR3 length: 13 residues. Germline CDR1 and CDR2: SGHTA and FQGTGA. The CDR3 loop is CASSRTRNTEAFF. The CDR3 DNA sequence: TGTGCCAGCAGCCGTACAAGAAACACTGAAGCTTTCTTT.

The rearrangement links TRBV27 to TRBJ2-3; 8 nucleotides align to TRBD2. Unmatched junction bases numbered 5, after V lost 7 bases and J lost 5 bases. Germline V lookup: CDR1 MNHEY, CDR2 SMNVEV (reference sequence). This CDR3 has 13 residues. For the CDR3, the DNA is TGTGCCAGCACGGGACTAGGAGTAGATACGCAGTATTTT. Its translation is CASTGLGVDTQYF.

This clone has just a few counts. The V call is TRBV4-3, the J call TRBJ1-1; D remains unclear. The CDR3 runs to 18 residues. Germline V lookup: CDR1 LGHNA, CDR2 YSLEER. Trimming took off 0 bases at V and 5 bases at J, with 22 bases between the two ends. DNA for the CDR3: TGCGCCAGCAGCCAAGAGGAGGTCATGAGGGTGGGGATTACTGAAGCTTTCTTT. Protein: CASSQEEVMRVGITEAFF.

This clone was seen only a few times. V gene TRBV14 combines with J gene TRBJ2-2; TRBD1 might be the D (6 bases). Germline assignment: CDR1 SGHDN and CDR2 FVKESK. The V end lost 1 base, the J end lost 1 base, and 13 bases lay between the germline ends. The CDR3 is 17 amino acids. The CDR3 DNA is TGTGCCAGCAGCCAAGGAGCCGGGACACAGAACACCGGGGAGCTGTTTTTT. As protein: CASSQGAGTQNTGELFF.

This clone appeared a few times. V and J are TRBV7-9 and TRBJ1-2; 10 nucleotides agree with TRBD1. The V gene's germline CDR1 is SEHNR and CDR2 FQNEAQ (reference sequence). V shed 1 base and J 6 bases; nucleotides not matched to a gene: 2. The CDR3 runs 14 residues. CDR3 residues: CASSLVGTGDGYTF. Written as DNA, the CDR3 is TGTGCCAGCAGCTTAGTGGGGACAGGGGATGGCTACACCTTC.

This clone was counted only a few times. The chain couples TRBV5-6 to TRBJ2-7; D might be TRBD1 (6 bases). The CDR3 runs 14 residues. Germline values: CDR1 SGHDT, CDR2 YYEEEE. The germline V and J ends were trimmed by 4 bases and 2 bases, with 13 bases remaining between them. The CDR3 reads CASSLQGLAYEQYF. The CDR3 region has the DNA TGTGCCAGCAGCCTACAGGGTTTAGCCTACGAGCAGTACTTC.